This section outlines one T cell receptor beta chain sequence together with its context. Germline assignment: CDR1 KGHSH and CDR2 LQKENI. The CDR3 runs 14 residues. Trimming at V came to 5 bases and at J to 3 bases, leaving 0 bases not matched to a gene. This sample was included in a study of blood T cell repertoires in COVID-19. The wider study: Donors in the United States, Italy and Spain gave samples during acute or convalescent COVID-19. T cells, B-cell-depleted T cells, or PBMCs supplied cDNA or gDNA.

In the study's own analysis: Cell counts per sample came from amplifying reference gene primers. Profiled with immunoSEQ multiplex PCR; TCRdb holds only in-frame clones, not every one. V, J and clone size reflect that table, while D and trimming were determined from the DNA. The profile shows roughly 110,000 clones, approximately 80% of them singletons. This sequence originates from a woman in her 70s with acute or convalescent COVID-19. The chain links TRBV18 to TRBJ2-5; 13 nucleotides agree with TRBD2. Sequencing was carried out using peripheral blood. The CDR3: CASSGLAGEETQYF. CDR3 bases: TGTGCCAGCTCAGGACTAGCGGGAGAAGAGACCCAGTACTTC.